Sequencing of this T cell receptor (beta chain) was carried out in a study of metastatic and nonmetastatic thyroid tumors. Study-level information: Repertoire data that came from the blood and tumor or nodule tissue of malignant and benign thyroid patients were compared. Study observations and caveats: Compared with benign nodules, malignant thyroid tumors were reported to have significantly higher TCR beta diversity in both blood and tumor.

As to this clone: Its antigen is undetermined.

TCRdb re-called the PCR reads with MiXCR. The sample lists about 48,000 clones; approximately 20% were seen once. Each patient went into thyroid surgery without having received any treatment. This receptor was taken from a male donor with papillary thyroid cancer or a benign thyroid nodule (not recorded which). Some clones in this sample may be carry-over from other donors' samples. The specimen was blood.

In DNA, the CDR3 is TGTGCCAGCAGCTTGAGGAGAAGGCAGATTAATGAAAAACTGTTTTTT. Protein sequence: CASSLRRRQINEKLFF. The chain is built from TRBV5-6 and TRBJ1-4; D gene ambiguous. The germline V gene has CDR1 SGHDT and CDR2 YYEEEE. This CDR3 is 16 amino acids long. V was trimmed by 1 base and J by 4 bases, leaving 14 bases between them. Looking up the rest from reference TRBV5-6 and TRBJ1-4 gives the full variable domain: DAGVTQSPTHLIKTRGQQVTLRCSPKSGHDTVSWYQQALGQGPQFIFQYYEEEERQRGNFPDRFSGHQFPNYSSELNVNALLLGDSALYLCASSLRRRQINEKLFFGSGTQLSVL.